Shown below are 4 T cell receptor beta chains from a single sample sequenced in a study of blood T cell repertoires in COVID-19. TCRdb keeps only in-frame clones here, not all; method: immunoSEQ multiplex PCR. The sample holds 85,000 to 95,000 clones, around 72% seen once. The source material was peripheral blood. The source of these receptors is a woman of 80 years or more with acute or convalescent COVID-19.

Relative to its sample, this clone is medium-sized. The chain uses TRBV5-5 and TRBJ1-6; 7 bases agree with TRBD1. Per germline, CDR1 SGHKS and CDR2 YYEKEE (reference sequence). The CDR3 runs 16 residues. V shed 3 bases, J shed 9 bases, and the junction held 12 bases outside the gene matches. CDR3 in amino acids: CASSYLIGGGSSPLHF. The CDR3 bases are TGTGCCAGCAGCTACCTTATCGGAGGGGGCAGTTCACCCCTCCACTTT. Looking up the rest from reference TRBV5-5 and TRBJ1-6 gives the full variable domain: DAGVTQSPTHLIKTRGQQVTLRCSPISGHKSVSWYQQVLGQGPQFIFQYYEKEERGRGNFPDRFSARQFPNYSSELNVNALLLGDSALYLCASSYLIGGGSSPLHFGNGTRLTVT.

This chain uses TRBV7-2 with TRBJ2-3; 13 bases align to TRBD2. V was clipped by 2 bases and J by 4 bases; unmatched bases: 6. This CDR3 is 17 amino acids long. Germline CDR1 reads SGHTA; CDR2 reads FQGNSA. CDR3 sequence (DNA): TGTGCCAGCAGCTTAACATCAACTAGCGGGGGGGCAGATACGCAGTATTTT. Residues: CASSLTSTSGGADTQYF.

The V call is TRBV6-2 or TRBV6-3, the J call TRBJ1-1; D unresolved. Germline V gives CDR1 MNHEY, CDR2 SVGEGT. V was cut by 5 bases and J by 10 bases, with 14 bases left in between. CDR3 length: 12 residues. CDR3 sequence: CASSTRPLGAFF. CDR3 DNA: TGTGCCAGCAGTACCAGACCTCTAGGAGCTTTCTTT.

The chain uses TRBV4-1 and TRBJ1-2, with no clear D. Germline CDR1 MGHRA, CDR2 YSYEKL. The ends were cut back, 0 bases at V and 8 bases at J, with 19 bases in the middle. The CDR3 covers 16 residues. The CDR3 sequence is CASSQDDQARREGYTF. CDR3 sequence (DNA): TGCGCCAGCAGCCAAGATGATCAGGCCCGACGGGAGGGCTACACCTTC.